This TCR beta chain came from a study of T cells in Graves' hyperthyroidism and ophthalmopathy. For the study at large: Specimen type is peripheral blood, collected at initial diagnosis prior to any treatment. Overall study results and limits: In validation, the model predicted ophthalmopathy. These predictions came a median roughly six months before onset.

RNA transcripts were the template for amplifying TCR beta CDR3 regions. Researchers ran a first-round RT-PCR on the TCR CDR3 using the HTBI primer set. One entry per CDR3 protein, called by TCRdb with MiXCR from the multiplex PCR reads. This sample carries over 400,000 distinct CDR3 sequences, roughly 14% of them seen once, and the ten largest clones take under 15%. There are many counts of this clonotype. Its antigen is as yet unknown. Exclusion of patients followed from uncontrolled infection, other autoimmune disease, pregnancy or lactation. Trimming pared 7 bases from V and 1 base from J, leaving 22 bases between. This CDR3 is built from 17 residues. Germline V lookup: CDR1 LGHNT, CDR2 FRNRAP.

Specimen: blood. The chain carries TRBV12-5 and TRBJ2-5, with D possibly TRBD2 on 7 matching bases. This receptor was taken from a man in his late teens or twenties with Graves' ophthalmopathy. The DNA of the CDR3 is TGTGCTAGTGCCGGTGGGGGGGCAGGGGACGGCCAAGAGACCCAGTACTTC. The encoded protein is CASAGGGAGDGQETQYF.